Below, 25 T cell receptor beta chains from the same sample are listed, as sequenced in a study of T cell repertoires in cytomegalovirus infection. Each CDR3 protein is one row after TCRdb ran MiXCR on the reads. The sample records 300,000 to 450,000 distinct CDR3 sequences, about a sixth being singletons. The sequenced sample consisted of PBMCs. The receptors derive from a human donor in good health (CMV status not recorded). Some clones in this sample may be carry-over from other donors' samples.

CDR3 amino acids: CASSPGQGLEKLFF. Here the CDR3 DNA reads TGTGCCAGTAGTCCCGGACAGGGGCTTGAAAAACTGTTTTTT. The chain couples TRBV19 to TRBJ1-4; 9 bases align to TRBD1. This CDR3 is built from 14 residues. The J segment lost 7 bases and the V segment lost 5 bases, leaving 5 bases of the junction unmatched. The germline V gene encodes CDR1 LNHDA and CDR2 SQIVND (reference sequence).

Ten or more counts support this clonotype. This chain uses TRBV7-2 with TRBJ2-5, with 11 bases fitting TRBD2. V was pared by 1 base and J by 2 bases, with 12 bases of the junction left unmatched. Germline V CDR1 and CDR2: SGHTA, FQGNSA. This CDR3 is 19 amino acids long. CDR3 loop: CASSLVGLGLAGHQETQYF. CDR3 sequence (DNA): TGTGCCAGCAGCTTAGTGGGGCTTGGACTAGCGGGCCATCAAGAGACCCAGTACTTC.

The chain couples TRBV24-1 to TRBJ1-3; 9 bases match TRBD1. V dropped 5 bases and J dropped 7; count of bases not matched to a gene: 5. The CDR3 spans 14 residues. CDR1 is KGHDR, CDR2 SFDVKD, per germline. The CDR3 loop is CATSAGTGTNTIYF. DNA of the CDR3: TGTGCCACCAGTGCCGGGACAGGGACCAACACCATATATTTT.

Comments on this clonotype: A much larger clone differs from this one at a single base, so this may be a read error. The genes are TRBV7-2 and TRBJ2-2; TRBD2 matches 9 bases. Germline-derived CDR1 and CDR2 are SGHTA and FQGNSA. The length of the CDR3 is 17 residues. This CDR3 reads CASREPQRGDNTGEMFF. In nucleotides, the CDR3 is TGTGCCAGCAGGGAACCCCAGCGGGGGGACAACACCGGGGAGATGTTTTTT.

In DNA form, the CDR3 reads TGTGCCAGCAGGACCGTGTTTAGAAGCTATGGCTACACCTTC. It specifies CASRTVFRSYGYTF. The chain carries TRBV6-1 and TRBJ1-2, with D hard to call. V was trimmed by 6 bases and J by 4 bases, leaving 15 bases between them. The CDR3 is 14 amino acids. Germline assignment: CDR1 MNHNS and CDR2 SASEGT.

The rearrangement joins TRBV7-8 to TRBJ2-2, with 11 positions matching TRBD2. V shed 5 bases, J shed 6 bases, and the junction held 5 bases outside the gene matches. This CDR3 is 15 amino acids long. Germline lookup yields CDR1 SGHVS and CDR2 FQNEAQ. The CDR3 sequence is CASSPSGGYSGELFF. The CDR3 coding sequence is TGTGCCAGCAGCCCTAGCGGGGGGTATTCCGGGGAGCTGTTTTTT.

The chain carries TRBV10-3 and TRBJ2-7; 11 nucleotides align to TRBD2. With 3 bases clipped from V and 2 bases from J, the junction kept 6 bases outside the gene matches. Germline V gene lookup returns CDR1 ENHRY and CDR2 SYGVKD. The CDR3 length is 16 residues. The CDR3 sequence is CAISDTRLAGTYEQYF. The CDR3 DNA reads as TGTGCCATCAGTGACACGAGACTAGCGGGGACCTACGAGCAGTACTTC.

This clonotype was detected many times. CDR3 nucleotide sequence: TGTGCCAGCAGCTTTGAGAGGGCCATGAACACTGAAGCTTTCTTT. Protein: CASSFERAMNTEAFF. The genes are TRBV7-8 and TRBJ1-1; D remains unclear. V was trimmed by 3 bases and J by 0 bases, leaving 11 bases between them. Per the germline V gene, CDR1 is SGHVS and CDR2 is FQNEAQ. The CDR3 runs to 15 residues.

This clonotype was recorded many times. This sequence joins TRBV10-3 and TRBJ1-2; 7 nucleotides agree with TRBD1. After removal of 8 bases from V and 1 base from J, the junction contained 7 bases not matched to a gene. Germline CDR1 ENHRY, CDR2 SYGVKD. The CDR3 sequence is 14 residues long. CDR3 in DNA: TGTGCCATCTCCGGGACAGATCGTAACTATGGCTACACCTTC. This encodes CAISGTDRNYGYTF.

This clonotype has more than one count but fewer than ten. The chain combines TRBV28 with TRBJ1-2; D perhaps matches TRBD1 (6 bases). The V end was cut by 6 bases, the J end by 1 base, with 12 bases between. The CDR3 runs to 14 residues. From germline, CDR1 is MDHEN and CDR2 SYDVKM. The CDR3: CASRQDRINYGYTF. CDR3 bases: TGTGCCAGCAGACAGGACAGAATTAACTATGGCTACACCTTC.

This clonotype occurred a few times. V usage is TRBV20-1 and J usage is TRBJ2-1, with TRBD2 identical over 11 bases. CDR3 length: 20 residues. CDR1 DFQATT and CDR2 SNEGSKA come from the germline V gene (reference sequence). V lost 2 bases to trimming and J lost 0 bases; unmatched junction nucleotides: 15. This chain's CDR3 is CSARKTSGKLIMSSYNEQFF. CDR3 in DNA: TGCAGTGCTAGAAAGACTAGCGGGAAGCTTATAATGAGCTCCTACAATGAGCAGTTCTTC.

This clonotype showed up just a few times. The chain combines TRBV28 with TRBJ2-1; 8 nucleotides agree with TRBD1. Losses at the gene ends were 3 bases for V and 3 bases for J; bases not matched to a gene: 7. Germline CDR1 and CDR2: MDHEN and SYDVKM. The CDR3 is 16 residues long. This CDR3 reads CASSFPGGLLYNEQFF. CDR3 nucleotides: TGTGCCAGCAGTTTCCCAGGGGGCCTCCTCTACAATGAGCAGTTCTTC.

J is TRBJ2-5 and V is TRBV4-3; no reliable D call. Germline V gives CDR1 LGHNA, CDR2 YSLEER. The CDR3 has 13 amino acids. Trimming shortened V by 0 bases and J by 5 bases, and 7 bases separated the two germline ends. In DNA form, the CDR3 reads TGCGCCAGCAGCCAAGATAGTGGGGAGACCCAGTACTTC. Translated: CASSQDSGETQYF.

This clonotype was detected ten times or more. The chain employs TRBV2 and TRBJ1-5; the D gene is possibly TRBD1 (6 bases). The CDR3 has 14 residues. Germline V gene sequence: CDR1 SNHLY, CDR2 FYNNEI. Trimming removed 5 bases at V and 4 bases at J, with 12 bases between. Written as DNA, the CDR3 is TGTGCCAGCAGTAAACAGGGTCCGAATCAGCCCCAGCATTTT. Amino acid sequence: CASSKQGPNQPQHF.

This clonotype was observed a few times. The genes are TRBV27 and TRBJ2-7, with 9 bases lining up with TRBD2. The germline gives CDR1 MNHEY, CDR2 SMNVEV (reference sequence). The CDR3 has 13 amino acids. V shed 8 bases, J shed 6 bases, and the junction held 8 bases outside the gene matches. The CDR3 DNA follows: TGTGCCAGCCGGCCGGGACTAGCCTTCGAGCAGTACTTC. Its protein is CASRPGLAFEQYF.

The chain carries TRBV7-8 and TRBJ2-3; the D is unclear. Looked up from germline, CDR1 is SGHVS and CDR2 is FQNEAQ. With 4 bases removed from V and 2 bases from J, the gap between germline ends came to 13 bases. The CDR3 is 15 residues long. CDR3 nucleotide sequence: TGTGCCAGCAGCTCGGGCCCCGAGTACACAGATACGCAGTATTTT. Its protein is CASSSGPEYTDTQYF.

The chain carries TRBV18 and TRBJ2-7, with D hard to call. This CDR3 is 14 amino acids long. Deletions cut 3 bases from V and 2 bases from J, with 11 bases between. The germline CDR1 and CDR2 sequences are KGHSH and LQKENI. The CDR3 protein is CASSPVPTPYEQYF. CDR3 in DNA: TGTGCCAGCTCACCCGTCCCGACACCCTACGAGCAGTACTTC.

The V gene is TRBV28, the J gene TRBJ2-3; D is ambiguous. Germline CDR1 MDHEN, CDR2 SYDVKM. This CDR3 has 12 residues. V was trimmed by 7 bases and J by 5 bases, leaving 10 bases between them. The chain's CDR3 is CASTEVGDTQYF. The CDR3 DNA follows: TGTGCCAGCACCGAAGTAGGAGATACGCAGTATTTT.

This clonotype turned up a few times. The chain combines TRBV7-2 with TRBJ2-1, with D possibly being TRBD1 or TRBD2 (6 bases each). This CDR3 has 14 residues. Germline CDR1 reads SGHTA; CDR2 reads FQGNSA. V was shortened by 5 bases and J by 10 bases, with 18 bases between the two germline ends. CDR3 bases: TGTGCCAGCAGCCCTCGGGGGCCGATGAACGAGCAGTTCTTC. Translated: CASSPRGPMNEQFF.

In its sample, this clonotype was seen a few times. The chain recombines TRBV6-1 with TRBJ1-5; a weak D match, TRBD1 (5 bases). The germline V gene encodes CDR1 MNHNS and CDR2 SASEGT. The V gene lost 8 bases and the J gene lost 1 base, with 9 bases spanning the gap. This CDR3 is 13 amino acids long. The CDR3 coding sequence is TGTGCCAGCGTACGGGGGAGCAATCAGCCCCAGCATTTT. Its protein product is CASVRGSNQPQHF.

This clonotype was found many times. The rearrangement links TRBV7-9 to TRBJ2-1; 8 bases match TRBD2. The CDR3 runs 16 residues. Germline assignment: CDR1 SEHNR and CDR2 FQNEAQ (reference sequence). Trimming at V came to 5 bases and at J to 3 bases, leaving 9 bases not matched to a gene. The CDR3 loop reads CASSPQGGGHYNEQFF. The CDR3 nucleotides are TGTGCCAGCAGCCCCCAAGGCGGGGGGCACTACAATGAGCAGTTCTTC.

This clonotype has only a few counts. The V call is TRBV29-1, the J call TRBJ1-2; D not resolved. The V and J ends lost 4 bases and 3 bases respectively, with 24 bases between them. The CDR3 is 17 amino acids. Germline loops: CDR1 SQVTM, CDR2 ANQGSEA. CDR3 nucleotide sequence: TGCAGCGTTGCCCCCCCTTTTGGCCCCAGCGGGGACTATGGCTACACCTTC. Translation: CSVAPPFGPSGDYGYTF.

This clonotype was detected many times. This chain connects TRBV7-2 to TRBJ2-5; tentative D call: TRBD2 (5 bases). Germline assignment: CDR1 SGHTA and CDR2 FQGNSA. The CDR3 has 17 residues. With 1 base removed from V and 4 bases from J, the gap between germline ends came to 19 bases. This chain's CDR3 is CASSLGTGINLGETQYF. CDR3 DNA: TGTGCCAGCAGCTTAGGCACCGGGATAAACTTGGGAGAGACCCAGTACTTC.

This clonotype was observed at least ten times. V is TRBV7-2 and J is TRBJ2-7; TRBD2 might be the D (7 bases). Per germline, CDR1 SGHTA and CDR2 FQGNSA. Trimming took 0 bases from V and 3 from J, leaving 18 bases between them. The CDR3 sequence is 17 residues long. In DNA, the CDR3 is TGTGCCAGCAGCTTAGCAGGGGGGGGGGACTACCACTACGAGCAGTACTTC. Translating gives CASSLAGGGDYHYEQYF.

This clonotype occurred a few times. This sequence joins TRBV12-5 and TRBJ2-1; D perhaps matches TRBD1 (5 bases). Germline values: CDR1 LGHNT, CDR2 FRNRAP. Between the trimmed V and J ends, which lost 7 bases and 6 bases, there was a span of 22 bases. This CDR3 is 16 amino acids long. CDR3 in amino acids: CASAPMPVGVRNEQFF. The CDR3 bases are TGTGCTAGTGCCCCCATGCCGGTAGGGGTTCGCAATGAGCAGTTCTTC.